One TCR beta chain is described in this entry. Its specificity is unknown. This sample is drawn from a study of CD8 T cell repertoires and HIV-1 epitope variants. Study conclusions and caveats: Nef KF9 drew about five clonotypes and HW9 one, without TAALDMSHF responses.

Germline lookup yields CDR1 SQVTM and CDR2 ANQGSEA. The CDR3 has 14 residues. J gave up 4 bases and V 2 bases, and 3 bases lay outside the gene matches. Survey-depth immunoSEQ sequencing covered TCR beta CDR3 regions. The method was immunoSEQ multiplex PCR; TCRdb's version includes in-frame clones alone and lacks a portion of them. The table includes approximately 4,900 clones, roughly two thirds detected once. The sequence came from a male donor with HIV. V is TRBV29-1 and J is TRBJ2-7; 12 nucleotides align to TRBD2. The sample taken for sequencing was cultured CD8+ T cells derived from PBMCs. The CDR3 DNA reads TGCAGCGTTGAATCTAGCGGGAGGGGGTACGAGCAGTACTTC. Its protein product is CSVESSGRGYEQYF.